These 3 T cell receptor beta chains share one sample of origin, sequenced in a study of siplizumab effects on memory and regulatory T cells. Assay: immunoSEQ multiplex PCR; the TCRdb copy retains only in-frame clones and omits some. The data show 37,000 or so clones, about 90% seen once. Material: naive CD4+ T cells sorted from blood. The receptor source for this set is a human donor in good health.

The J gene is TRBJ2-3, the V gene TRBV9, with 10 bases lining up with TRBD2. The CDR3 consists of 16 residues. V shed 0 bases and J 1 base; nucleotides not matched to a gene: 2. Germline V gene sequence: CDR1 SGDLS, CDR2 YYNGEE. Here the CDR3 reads CASSVVLAGGTDTQYF. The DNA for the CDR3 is TGTGCCAGCAGCGTAGTGCTAGCGGGGGGCACAGATACGCAGTATTTT.

The CDR3: CASSLGGANSPLHF. The CDR3, as DNA: TGTGCCAGCAGCTTAGGGGGGGCGAATTCACCCCTCCACTTT. This chain uses TRBV13 with TRBJ1-6; D is possibly TRBD1 (6 bases). Germline assignment: CDR1 PRHDT and CDR2 FYEKMQ (reference sequence). The CDR3 length is 14 residues. V was pared by 0 bases and J by 7 bases, with 7 bases between.

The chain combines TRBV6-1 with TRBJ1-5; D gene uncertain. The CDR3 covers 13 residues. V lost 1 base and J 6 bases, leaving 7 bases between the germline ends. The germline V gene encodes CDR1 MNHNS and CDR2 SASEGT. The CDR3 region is CASSEVIGQPQHF. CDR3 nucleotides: TGTGCCAGCAGTGAAGTGATCGGTCAGCCCCAGCATTTT.